This paragraph covers one T cell receptor beta chain sequence. Its antigen is as yet unknown. The sample is drawn from a study of cytomegalovirus exposure and HLA in healthy donors. Researchers ran the PCR with 60 Vbeta and 13 Jbeta primers. The data were produced by immunoSEQ multiplex PCR, yet TCRdb's version contains in-frame clones alone and is incomplete. The top ten clones hold roughly 2% of a sample with about 190,000 clones, about three quarters of them seen once. Study results and limitations: The classifier was said to identify cytomegalovirus status with high specificity and sensitivity. Later work showed greater clonal expansion in HLA-associated TCR beta chains than in equally common others. Immune exposure was documented only through CMV serostatus.

V lost 1 base, J lost 2 bases, and 2 bases stayed unmatched. The CDR3 runs to 16 residues. CDR1 and CDR2 (germline): SEHNR, FQNEAQ (reference sequence). The sequence derives from a woman aged 25-40 years in good health and CMV-seropositive. This chain links TRBV7-9 with TRBJ1-5; 10 bases are shared with TRBD1. Sequencing was performed on PBMCs. CDR3 region: CASSLGDRGGNQPQHF. DNA for the CDR3: TGTGCCAGCAGCTTAGGGGACAGGGGAGGCAATCAGCCCCAGCATTTT.